This T cell receptor beta chain derives from a study of cytotoxic CD8 clonotypes in ibrutinib-treated CLL. Study-level information: Patients attained about 25 partial and 2 complete responses; at median 68 months, around 15 remained remitted while about twelve progressed. Study-wide findings and caveats: At the start, clonality exceeded age-matched healthy donors and followed circulating CD8+ T-cell counts.

In the case of this clone: Its target is unknown.

Sequencing was designed to attain a depth spanning 1 in 200,000 to 1 in 1 million T cells. The table came from immunoSEQ multiplex PCR; TCRdb's copy has only in-frame clones and leaves some out. The data show tens of thousands of clones, with less than 90% seen just once and less than 45% held by the top ten. V shed 4 bases and J 6 bases; nucleotides not matched to a gene: 13. The CDR3 covers 15 residues. CDR1 and CDR2 (germline): SGHTS, YDEGEE. The J gene is TRBJ2-7, the V gene TRBV5-8, with 7 bases identical to TRBD1. The TCR sequence derives from a human donor with chronic lymphocytic leukemia. This material consisted of PBMCs, taken after 24 months of ibrutinib treatment. The CDR3 loop is CASSVGQTYSGEQYF. The CDR3 bases are TGTGCCAGCAGCGTGGGACAGACCTACTCCGGCGAGCAGTACTTC.